The clone carrying this T cell receptor (beta chain) has ten or more counts. From the 5' RACE reads, TCRdb called clonotypes with MiXCR, one entry per CDR3 protein. The sample carries roughly 55,000 distinct CDR3 sequences, roughly a quarter recorded once. CDR3 length: 15 amino acids. Trimming shortened V by 5 bases and J by 5 bases, and 13 bases separated the two germline ends. Per germline, CDR1 MNHEY and CDR2 SVGAGI. Material for sequencing was tumor-infiltrating naive CD4+ T cells sorted from the breast tumor. As to subset: naive CD4+ T cells, CD4+CD45RA+CD25-. The TCR was taken from a female donor with breast cancer. This chain links TRBV6-5 with TRBJ1-6; D unresolved. Here the CDR3 DNA reads TGTGCCAGCAGTCCCATCGACATCCATAATTCACCCCTCCACTTT. Amino acids: CASSPIDIHNSPLHF.